The entry below describes one T cell receptor beta chain. TCRdb's table, derived via immunoSEQ multiplex PCR, lists solely in-frame clones and lacks some. The sample has about 160,000 clones, 80% to 90% seen once; the top ten hold 3% to 4%. The entry originates in a study of blood T cell repertoires in COVID-19. Study in general: The origin of the acute and convalescent COVID-19 samples was the United States, Italy and Spain.

The CDR3 consists of 13 residues. Germline CDR1 is MDHEN and CDR2 is SYDVKM. V lost 3 bases and J 7 bases, leaving 12 bases between the germline ends. The TCR sequence derives from a woman aged 60-75 years who had recovered from COVID-19. Material: peripheral blood. V is TRBV28 and J is TRBJ1-1; possibly TRBD1 for D (5 bases). CDR3 nucleotides: TGTGCCAGCAGTTTTTTGTCGGGGGGTGAAGCTTTCTTT. Translating gives CASSFLSGGEAFF.